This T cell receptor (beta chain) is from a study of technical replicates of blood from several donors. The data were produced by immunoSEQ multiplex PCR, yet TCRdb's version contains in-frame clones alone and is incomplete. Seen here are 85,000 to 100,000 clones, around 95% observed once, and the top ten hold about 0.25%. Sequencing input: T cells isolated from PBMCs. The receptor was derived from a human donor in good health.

In nucleotides, the CDR3 is TGTGCCAGCAGCCCGACACCTTACAATGAGCAGTTCTTC. Amino acid sequence: CASSPTPYNEQFF. The V gene is TRBV28, the J gene TRBJ2-1; unclear D gene. V lost 6 bases to trimming and J lost 4 bases, with 10 bases between them. Per germline, CDR1 MDHEN and CDR2 SYDVKM. The CDR3 covers 13 residues.